These T cell receptor beta chains were read from a single sample in a study of cytomegalovirus exposure and HLA in healthy donors. Using immunoSEQ multiplex PCR, the repertoire was profiled, and TCRdb retains in-frame clones only, with some absent. The sample records roughly 100,000 clones, roughly 15% being singletons. The specimen sequenced was PBMCs. All receptors derive from a female donor in good health and CMV-seronegative. Both conserved end residues are part of each CDR3. A D gene is named only where the DNA matches it firmly. Not every row has a clone size; where given, it reads once, few, many or a size class.

v_gene	j_gene	d_gene	abundance	CDR3nt	CDR3aa
TRBV28	TRBJ1-1	-	-	TGTGCCAGCAGACTAAGCGGTATGAACACTGAAGCTTTCTTT	CASRLSGMNTEAFF
TRBV19	TRBJ1-1	-	-	TGTGCCAGTAGTCGGGTTGTGGGAGCTCCTAACACTGAAGCTTTCTTT	CASSRVVGAPNTEAFF
TRBV4-3	TRBJ2-3	-	few	TGCGCCAGCAGCCGGGGCTTAAGCACAGATACGCAGTATTTT	CASSRGLSTDTQYF
TRBV9	TRBJ2-5	TRBD1	-	TGTGCCAGCAGCGTAGGGGGTCCGGGACAGGGTATGGAGACCCAGTACTTC	CASSVGGPGQGMETQYF
TRBV7-2	TRBJ2-7	TRBD2	few	TGTGCCAGCAGCTCCGTCGGCGGGGGGTCCTACGGGCAGTACTTC	CASSSVGGGSYGQYF
TRBV28	TRBJ2-1	TRBD2	few	TGTGCCAGCATTTGGACTAGCGGCTACAATGAGCAGTTCTTC	CASIWTSGYNEQFF
TRBV19	TRBJ2-1	TRBD1	few	TGTGCCAGTAGTATGGACAGGGGGCTCTCCTACAATGAGCAGTTCTTC	CASSMDRGLSYNEQFF
TRBV9	TRBJ1-2	-	-	TGTGCCAGCAGCGTAACGAGGCCCGCTAACTATGGCTACACCTTC	CASSVTRPANYGYTF
TRBV11-3	TRBJ2-1	TRBD1	-	TGTGCCAGCAGCCCCAGGACAGGGGAAGATTCCAATGAGCAGTTCTTC	CASSPRTGEDSNEQFF
TRBV6-4	TRBJ2-1	TRBD2	few	TGTGCCAGCAGTGTTCTAGCGGGGGTAACAAATGAGCAGTTCTTC	CASSVLAGVTNEQFF
TRBV5-6	TRBJ1-5	-	few	TGTGCCAGCAGCTTGGTAGGGGGAGATAGCAATCAGCCCCAGCATTTT	CASSLVGGDSNQPQHF
TRBV4-2	TRBJ2-2	-	few	TGTGCCAGCAGCCAAGCGGTCACAGGGTATACGAACACCGGGGAGCTGTTTTTT	CASSQAVTGYTNTGELFF
TRBV12-5	TRBJ2-7	-	-	TGTGCTAGTGGTTTGGTTCTCGGCTACGAGCAGTACTTC	CASGLVLGYEQYF
TRBV5-4	TRBJ2-2	TRBD2	-	TGTGCCAGCAGCCCCGGACTAGCGGGAGGTATAGGCACCGGGGAGCTGTTTTTT	CASSPGLAGGIGTGELFF
TRBV4-3	TRBJ1-2	TRBD1	few	TGCGCCAGCAGCCTGGGACAGGCCTCTAACTATGGCTACACCTTC	CASSLGQASNYGYTF
TRBV9	TRBJ2-3	-	few	TGTGCCAGCAGCGCGTCCCTCAGCGGTACAGATACGCAGTATTTT	CASSASLSGTDTQYF
TRBV4-1	TRBJ2-5	-	-	TGCGCCAGCAGCCAAGGCACCGGGACAACCCAAGAGACCCAGTACTTC	CASSQGTGTTQETQYF
TRBV7-2	TRBJ2-3	-	-	TGTGCCAGCAGCTTCGCCGGGGTCAGCACAGATACGCAGTATTTT	CASSFAGVSTDTQYF
TRBV7-8	TRBJ2-4	TRBD2	few	TGTGCCAGCAGCTTAGCATCGGGGGGACCGAACATTCAGTACTTC	CASSLASGGPNIQYF
TRBV5-4	TRBJ1-2	TRBD1	few	TGTGCCAGCAGCCGCGACGCGAAAGAAGGACAGGGGGCTGGCGGCTACACCTTC	CASSRDAKEGQGAGGYTF
TRBV12-5	TRBJ2-7	TRBD2	-	TGTGCTAGGACAGCTAGACTAGCCCGAGGCGGGGAGCAGTACTTC	CARTARLARGGEQYF
TRBV5-6	TRBJ2-1	TRBD2	-	TGTGCCAGCAGCCCCCGGGGACTAGCGTCCTACAATGAGCAGTTCTTC	CASSPRGLASYNEQFF
TRBV25-1	TRBJ1-6	TRBD1	few	TGTGCCAGCCAGCCGACAGGGTTCGGCTCATATAATTCACCCCTCCACTTT	CASQPTGFGSYNSPLHF
TRBV6-5	TRBJ1-1	-	-	TGTGCCAGCAGTCCCCGCGTCGACACTGAAGCTTTCTTT	CASSPRVDTEAFF
TRBV7-2	TRBJ2-2	-	few	TGTGCCAGCAATAATCCTACAGATAGATTAATCACCGGGGAGCTGTTTTTT	CASNNPTDRLITGELFF
TRBV4-2	TRBJ2-3	TRBD1	-	TGTGCCAGCAGCCAAGGGACAGGGGGCTGGACAGATACGCAGTATTTT	CASSQGTGGWTDTQYF
TRBV6-4	TRBJ2-2	-	-	TGTGCCAGCAGTGACTCGATGGGGCCCGGGGAGCTGTTTTTT	CASSDSMGPGELFF
TRBV7-2	TRBJ1-6	TRBD1	few	TGTGCCAGCAGCTTAGAAGGGACAGGGGTTTCACCCCTCCACTTT	CASSLEGTGVSPLHF
TRBV27	TRBJ2-7	TRBD2	-	TGTGCCAGCAGTTTATGGGCTAGCGGGAGGTACGAGCAGTACTTC	CASSLWASGRYEQYF